This record looks at one TCR beta chain sequence and its context. This CDR3 is built from 12 residues. V was pared by 4 bases and J by 8 bases, with 9 bases between. From germline, CDR1 is GTSNPN and CDR2 SVGIG (reference sequence). These data come from a study of cytomegalovirus exposure and HLA in healthy donors. A multiplex PCR was run with 60 Vbeta primers and 13 Jbeta primers. Generated by immunoSEQ multiplex PCR, the TCRdb table keeps only in-frame clones and is missing some. This sample's clone table lists 130,000 to 150,000 clones. The chain combines TRBV30 with TRBJ1-6; D remains unclear. The sample was PBMCs. The TCR sequence derives from a male donor in good health and CMV-seronegative. The CDR3 region is CAWTQDDSPLHF. The CDR3 bases are TGTGCCTGGACCCAGGATGATTCACCCCTCCACTTT.